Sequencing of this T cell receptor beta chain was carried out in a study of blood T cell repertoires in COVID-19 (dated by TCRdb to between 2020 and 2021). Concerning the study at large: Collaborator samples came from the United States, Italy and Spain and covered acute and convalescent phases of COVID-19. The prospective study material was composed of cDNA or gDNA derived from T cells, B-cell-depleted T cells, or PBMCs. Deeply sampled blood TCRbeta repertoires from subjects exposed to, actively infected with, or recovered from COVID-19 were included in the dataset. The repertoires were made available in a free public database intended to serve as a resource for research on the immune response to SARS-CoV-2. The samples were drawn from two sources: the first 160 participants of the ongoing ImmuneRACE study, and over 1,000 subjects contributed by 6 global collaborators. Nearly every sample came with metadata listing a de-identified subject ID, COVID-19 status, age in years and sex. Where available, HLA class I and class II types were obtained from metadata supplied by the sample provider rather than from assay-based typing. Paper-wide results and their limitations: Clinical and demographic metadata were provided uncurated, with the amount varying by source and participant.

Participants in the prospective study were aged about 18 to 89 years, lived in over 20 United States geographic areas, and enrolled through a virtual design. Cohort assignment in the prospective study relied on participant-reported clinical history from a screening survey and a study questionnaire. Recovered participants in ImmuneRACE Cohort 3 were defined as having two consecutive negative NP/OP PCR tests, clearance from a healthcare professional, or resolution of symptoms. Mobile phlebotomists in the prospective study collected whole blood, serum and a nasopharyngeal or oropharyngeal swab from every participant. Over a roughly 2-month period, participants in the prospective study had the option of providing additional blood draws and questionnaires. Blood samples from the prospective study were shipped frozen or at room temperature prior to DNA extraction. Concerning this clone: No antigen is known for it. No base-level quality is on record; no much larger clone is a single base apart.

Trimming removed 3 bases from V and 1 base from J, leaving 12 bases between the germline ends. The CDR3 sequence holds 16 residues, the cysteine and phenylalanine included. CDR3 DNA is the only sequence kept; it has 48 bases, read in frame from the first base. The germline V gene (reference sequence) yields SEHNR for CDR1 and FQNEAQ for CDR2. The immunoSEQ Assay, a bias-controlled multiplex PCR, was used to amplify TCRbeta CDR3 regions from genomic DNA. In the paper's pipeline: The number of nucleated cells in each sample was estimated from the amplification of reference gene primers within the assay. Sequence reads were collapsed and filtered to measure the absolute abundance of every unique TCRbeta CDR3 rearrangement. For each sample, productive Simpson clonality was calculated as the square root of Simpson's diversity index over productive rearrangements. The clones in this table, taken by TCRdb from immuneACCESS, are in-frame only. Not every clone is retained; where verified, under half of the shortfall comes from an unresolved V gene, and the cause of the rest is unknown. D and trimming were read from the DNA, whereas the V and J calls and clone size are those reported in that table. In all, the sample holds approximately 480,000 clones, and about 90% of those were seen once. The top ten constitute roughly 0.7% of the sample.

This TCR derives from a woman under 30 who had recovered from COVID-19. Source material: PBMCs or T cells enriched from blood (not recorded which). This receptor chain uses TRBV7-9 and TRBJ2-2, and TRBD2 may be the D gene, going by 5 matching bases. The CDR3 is CASSFLTGRNTGELFF. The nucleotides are TGTGCCAGCAGCTTCCTGACGGGGAGGAACACCGGGGAGCTGTTTTTT.